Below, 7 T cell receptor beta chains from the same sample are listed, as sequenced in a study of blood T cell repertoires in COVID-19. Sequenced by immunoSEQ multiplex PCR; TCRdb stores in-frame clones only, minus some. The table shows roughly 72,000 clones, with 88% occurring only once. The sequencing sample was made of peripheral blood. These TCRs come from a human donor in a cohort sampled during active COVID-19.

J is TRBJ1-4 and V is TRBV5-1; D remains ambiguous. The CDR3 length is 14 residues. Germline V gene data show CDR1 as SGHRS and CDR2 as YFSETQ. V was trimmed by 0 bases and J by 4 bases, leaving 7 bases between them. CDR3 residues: CASSLGEGNEKLFF. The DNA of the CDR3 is TGCGCCAGCAGCTTGGGTGAGGGTAATGAAAAACTGTTTTTT. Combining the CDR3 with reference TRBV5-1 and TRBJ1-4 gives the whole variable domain KAGVTQTPRYLIKTRGQQVTLSCSPISGHRSVSWYQQTPGQGLQFLFEYFSETQRNKGNFPGRFSGRQFSNSRSEMNVSTLELGDSALYLCASSLGEGNEKLFFGSGTQLSVL.

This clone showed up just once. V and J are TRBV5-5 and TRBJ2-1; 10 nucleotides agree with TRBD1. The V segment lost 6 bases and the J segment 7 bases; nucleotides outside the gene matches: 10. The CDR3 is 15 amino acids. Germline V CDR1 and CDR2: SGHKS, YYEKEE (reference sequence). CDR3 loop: CASTGGQGLSNEQFF. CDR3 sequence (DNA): TGTGCCAGCACCGGGGGACAGGGGTTGAGTAATGAGCAGTTCTTC.

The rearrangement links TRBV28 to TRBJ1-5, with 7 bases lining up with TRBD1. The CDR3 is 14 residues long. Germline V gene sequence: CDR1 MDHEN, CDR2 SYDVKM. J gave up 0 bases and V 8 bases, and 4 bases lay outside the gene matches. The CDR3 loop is CASGTANSNQPQHF. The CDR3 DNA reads TGTGCCAGCGGGACAGCTAATAGCAATCAGCCCCAGCATTTT.

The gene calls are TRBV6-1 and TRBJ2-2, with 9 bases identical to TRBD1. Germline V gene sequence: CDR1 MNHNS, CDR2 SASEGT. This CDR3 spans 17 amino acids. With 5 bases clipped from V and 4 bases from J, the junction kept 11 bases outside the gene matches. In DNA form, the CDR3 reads TGTGCCAGCAGTAAAGACCGGGACAGGGTAGTCACCGGGGAGCTGTTTTTT. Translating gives CASSKDRDRVVTGELFF.

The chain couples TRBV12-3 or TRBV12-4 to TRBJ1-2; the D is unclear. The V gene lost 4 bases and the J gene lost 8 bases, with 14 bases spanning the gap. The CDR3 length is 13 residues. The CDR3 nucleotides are TGTGCCAGCAGTTCCAGAGACGGGGTCGGCTACACCTTC. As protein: CASSSRDGVGYTF.

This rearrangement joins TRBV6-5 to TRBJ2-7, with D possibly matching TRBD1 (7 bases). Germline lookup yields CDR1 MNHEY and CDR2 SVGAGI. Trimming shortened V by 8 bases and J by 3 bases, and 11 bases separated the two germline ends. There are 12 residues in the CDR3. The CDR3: CASAGQSYEQYF. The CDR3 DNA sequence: TGTGCCAGCGCGGGACAGAGCTACGAGCAGTACTTC.

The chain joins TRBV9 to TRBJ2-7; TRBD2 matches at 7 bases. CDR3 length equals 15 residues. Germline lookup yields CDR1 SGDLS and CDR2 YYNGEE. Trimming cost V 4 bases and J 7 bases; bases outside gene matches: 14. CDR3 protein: CASSSVLSGGGEQYF. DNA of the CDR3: TGTGCCAGCAGCTCCGTTTTGTCGGGGGGAGGGGAGCAGTACTTC.